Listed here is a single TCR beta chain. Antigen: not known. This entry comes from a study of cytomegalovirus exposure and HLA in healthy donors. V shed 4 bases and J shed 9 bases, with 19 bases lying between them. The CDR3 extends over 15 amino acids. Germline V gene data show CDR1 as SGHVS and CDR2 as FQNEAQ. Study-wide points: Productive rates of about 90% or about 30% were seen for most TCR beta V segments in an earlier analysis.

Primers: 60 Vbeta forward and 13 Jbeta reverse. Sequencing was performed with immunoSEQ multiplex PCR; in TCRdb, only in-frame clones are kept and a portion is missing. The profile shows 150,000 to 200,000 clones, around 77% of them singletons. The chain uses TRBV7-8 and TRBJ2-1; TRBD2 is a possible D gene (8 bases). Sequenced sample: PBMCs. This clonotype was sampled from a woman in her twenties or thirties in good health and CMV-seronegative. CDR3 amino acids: CASSYLAGPGGEQFF. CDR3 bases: TGTGCCAGCAGCTATTTAGCGGGACCAGGGGGTGAGCAGTTCTTC.